What follows are 24 T cell receptor beta chains derived from one specimen sequenced in a study of shared clonotypes between healthy human individuals. Libraries were prepared by immunoSEQ multiplex PCR; TCRdb keeps only in-frame clonotypes and omits some of them. The sample records some 1,900,000 clones, roughly 95% being singletons. Only CD45RO-negative cells positively selected for CCR7 counted as naive CD8 cells, so terminally differentiated effector memory CD45RA+ cells were excluded. Material for sequencing was naive CD8+ T cells sorted from blood. The receptor set was obtained from a man between 18 and 29 years old in good health.

This clone was found once. The rearrangement links TRBV27 to TRBJ2-7, with 10 positions matching TRBD1. Germline CDR1 MNHEY, CDR2 SMNVEV (reference sequence). This CDR3 contains 13 residues. V lost 6 bases, J lost 6 bases, and 5 bases stayed unmatched. CDR3 sequence: CASRDRGYVEQYF. The CDR3 nucleotides read TGTGCCAGCAGGGACAGGGGGTACGTCGAGCAGTACTTC.

V usage is TRBV5-4 and J usage is TRBJ2-7; 7 bases match TRBD1. Germline loops: CDR1 SGHNT, CDR2 YYREEE (reference sequence). The CDR3 runs to 15 residues. The J segment lost 6 bases and the V segment lost 4 bases, leaving 13 bases of the junction unmatched. The CDR3: CASSPSTGTVIEQYF. The CDR3 nucleotides read TGTGCCAGCAGCCCCTCAACCGGGACAGTCATCGAGCAGTACTTC.

This chain joins TRBV12-2 and TRBJ1-6. TRBV12-2 is listed as a pseudogene. The CDR3 runs to 14 residues. The CDR3 loop is CASRFFSALKALHF. The DNA for the CDR3 is TGTGCAAGTCGCTTTTTTTCGGCCCTTAAGGCCCTCCACTTT.

The rearrangement links TRBV2 to TRBJ2-5; possibly TRBD2 for D (5 bases). V was cut by 11 bases and J by 4 bases, with 17 bases left in between. The CDR3 runs to 13 residues. Germline-derived CDR1 and CDR2 are SNHLY and FYNNEI. Here the CDR3 reads CALQRGMGETQYF. The CDR3 coding sequence is TGTGCCCTTCAACGGGGAATGGGAGAGACCCAGTACTTC.

V usage is TRBV5-6 and J usage is TRBJ2-5; 10 bases are a match to TRBD2. V lost 2 bases and J lost 2; bases outside the gene matches: 12. Germline values: CDR1 SGHDT, CDR2 YYEEEE. This CDR3 is 18 amino acids long. The DNA for the CDR3 is TGTGCCAGCAGCTTCGAGACTAGCGGGTCGGTGCTGCAAGAGACCCAGTACTTC. Amino acid sequence: CASSFETSGSVLQETQYF.

Turning to this clone: The same CDR3 is also encoded by other DNA sequences in this sample. The chain couples TRBV7-9 to TRBJ2-7; a weak D match, TRBD2 (6 bases). This CDR3 comprises 14 residues. Germline values: CDR1 SEHNR, CDR2 FQNEAQ (reference sequence). The V end lost 6 bases, the J end lost 4 bases, and 16 bases lay between the germline ends. The CDR3, as DNA: TGTGCCAGCAGTCATCGGGACTTTAGTTACGAGCAGTACTTC. It is translated as CASSHRDFSYEQYF.

Note on this clone: Other nucleotide sequences in the sample specify the same CDR3. This chain joins TRBV28 and TRBJ1-5; D is unclear. The CDR3 consists of 12 residues. V was pared by 5 bases and J by 4 bases, with 6 bases between. Germline CDR1 and CDR2: MDHEN and SYDVKM. The CDR3 loop is CASSLANQPQHF. CDR3 nucleotides: TGTGCCAGCAGTCTGGCAAATCAGCCCCAGCATTTT.

The chain uses TRBV5-6 and TRBJ1-5; the D gene is possibly TRBD1 (5 bases). V shed 4 bases and J shed 0 bases, with 11 bases lying between them. From germline, CDR1 is SGHDT and CDR2 YYEEEE. The CDR3 runs to 15 residues. CDR3 coding DNA: TGTGCCAGCAGCCCAGGAGGGGTTAGCAATCAGCCCCAGCATTTT. This encodes CASSPGGVSNQPQHF.

The rearrangement joins TRBV5-8 to TRBJ1-5; no firm D call. The CDR3 has 12 residues. Trimming took 2 bases from V and 0 from J, leaving 0 bases between them. Germline V gives CDR1 SGHTS, CDR2 YDEGEE. The CDR3 spells CASSFSNQPQHF. The CDR3 DNA is TGTGCCAGCAGCTTTAGCAATCAGCCCCAGCATTTT.

V gene TRBV7-8 combines with J gene TRBJ1-3; D gene ambiguous. This CDR3 comprises 13 residues. Trimming removed 1 base from V and 3 bases from J, with 4 bases in between. Germline CDR1 and CDR2: SGHVS and FQNEAQ. The CDR3: CASSLVGGNTIYF. In DNA form, the CDR3 reads TGTGCCAGCAGCTTAGTTGGTGGAAACACCATATATTTT.

The chain links TRBV5-1 to TRBJ2-3; D possibly corresponds to TRBD1 (5 bases). The CDR3 runs to 16 residues. The V end lost 2 bases, the J end lost 0 bases, and 13 bases lay between the germline ends. Germline CDR1 and CDR2: SGHRS and YFSETQ. CDR3 coding DNA: TGCGCCAGCAGCTTCACGGACATCGCTAGCACAGATACGCAGTATTTT. Its protein is CASSFTDIASTDTQYF.

As regards this clone: The identical CDR3 is also encoded by other nucleotide sequences in the sample. The chain uses TRBV5-6 and TRBJ2-7; 9 bases fit TRBD1. CDR1 and CDR2 (germline): SGHDT, YYEEEE. With V trimmed by 0 bases and J by 4 bases, 2 bases remained unmatched. The CDR3 is 14 amino acids. CDR3: CASSLGQGGYEQYF. Here the CDR3 DNA reads TGTGCCAGCAGCTTGGGACAGGGGGGGTACGAGCAGTACTTC.

The chain recombines TRBV4-1 with TRBJ1-3; D unresolved. Germline V CDR1 and CDR2: MGHRA, YSYEKL. The CDR3 has 14 residues. With 0 bases removed from V and 4 bases from J, the gap between germline ends came to 7 bases. The CDR3 loop reads CASSQDPEGNTIYF. The CDR3 coding sequence is TGCGCCAGCAGCCAAGATCCAGAAGGAAACACCATATATTTT.

This clone was seen once. The sample contains more than one DNA sequence encoding this CDR3. The genes are TRBV27 and TRBJ2-7; D unclear. Germline values: CDR1 MNHEY, CDR2 SMNVEV (reference sequence). The V end was cut by 4 bases, the J end by 5 bases, with 9 bases between. This CDR3 is 12 amino acids long. The CDR3 coding sequence is TGTGCCAGCAGTTCCGGTGGGAACGAGCAGTACTTC. The encoded protein is CASSSGGNEQYF.

J is TRBJ1-6 and V is TRBV7-9, with D unresolved. Trimming took off 1 base at V and 8 bases at J, with 9 bases between the two ends. CDR3 length: 14 residues. The germline CDR1 and CDR2 sequences are SEHNR and FQNEAQ (reference sequence). The CDR3 region has the DNA TGTGCCAGCAGCTTAGAGGTGAGAGATTCACCCCTCCACTTT. Residues: CASSLEVRDSPLHF.

Concerning this clone itself: Other DNA variants within this sample encode the same CDR3. This chain joins TRBV30 and TRBJ1-5; D unresolved. Germline CDR1 and CDR2: GTSNPN and SVGIG (reference sequence). Trimming took 2 bases from V and 4 from J, leaving 9 bases between them. This CDR3 comprises 13 residues. CDR3 coding DNA: TGTGCCTGGAGTCCCGACTCGAATCAGCCCCAGCATTTT. Residues: CAWSPDSNQPQHF.

Comments on this clone: Other nucleotide sequences in the sample specify the same CDR3. V usage is TRBV6-5 and J usage is TRBJ2-7; TRBD2 matches at 7 bases. V shed 0 bases, J shed 2 bases, and the junction held 1 base outside the gene matches. The CDR3 is 14 amino acids. Germline V gene lookup returns CDR1 MNHEY and CDR2 SVGAGI. The DNA of the CDR3 is TGTGCCAGCAGTTACTCAGCGGGGCCCTACGAGCAGTACTTC. It translates to CASSYSAGPYEQYF.

J is TRBJ2-2 and V is TRBV4-1, with D perhaps TRBD2 (6 bases). CDR3 length: 16 residues. The V end was cut by 0 bases, the J end by 1 base, with 9 bases between. The germline V gene has CDR1 MGHRA and CDR2 YSYEKL. CDR3 in amino acids: CASSQDPGENTGELFF. The CDR3 coding sequence is TGCGCCAGCAGCCAAGACCCGGGGGAGAACACCGGGGAGCTGTTTTTT.

The rearrangement links TRBV7-9 to TRBJ1-1, with 7 positions matching TRBD1. Trimming at V came to 5 bases and at J to 5 bases, leaving 17 bases not matched to a gene. The CDR3 covers 17 residues. In germline, CDR1 is SEHNR, CDR2 FQNEAQ (reference sequence). CDR3: CASSPPFGQDLGTEAFF. In DNA form, the CDR3 reads TGTGCCAGCAGCCCCCCATTCGGACAGGACCTCGGTACTGAAGCTTTCTTT. Full variable domain (outside the CDR3, taken from reference TRBV7-9 and TRBJ1-1): DTGVSQNPRHKITKRGQNVTFRCDPISEHNRLYWYRQTLGQGPEFLTYFQNEAQLEKSRLLSDRFSAERPKGSFSTLEIQRTEQGDSAMYLCASSPPFGQDLGTEAFFGQGTRLTVV.

Concerning this clone itself: Other DNA sequences within the sample encode an identical CDR3. V gene TRBV9 combines with J gene TRBJ2-5, with 8 bases that match TRBD2. The CDR3 consists of 14 residues. Germline V CDR1 and CDR2: SGDLS, YYNGEE. V lost 0 bases and J lost 3; bases outside the gene matches: 1. The CDR3 reads CASSVAGGEETQYF. The CDR3 region has the DNA TGTGCCAGCAGCGTAGCGGGGGGGGAAGAGACCCAGTACTTC.

The rearrangement joins TRBV28 to TRBJ2-5; 11 positions match TRBD2. The CDR3 extends over 17 amino acids. J lost 4 bases, V lost 5 bases, and 12 bases had no gene match. CDR1 and CDR2 (germline): MDHEN, SYDVKM. In nucleotides, the CDR3 is TGTGCCAGCAGTCCCGGGACTAGCGGCTTTTGGGGAGAGACCCAGTACTTC. Encoded protein: CASSPGTSGFWGETQYF. Drawing the rest from reference TRBV28 and TRBJ2-5, the complete variable domain is DVKVTQSSRYLVKRTGEKVFLECVQDMDHENMFWYRQDPGLGLRLIYFSYDVKMKEKGDIPEGYSVSREKKERFSLILESASTNQTSMYLCASSPGTSGFWGETQYFGPGTRLLVL.

The chain joins TRBV25-1 to TRBJ2-1; 12 nucleotides agree with TRBD2. V lost 6 bases to trimming and J lost 10 bases; unmatched junction nucleotides: 19. The CDR3 sequence is 18 residues long. The germline CDR1 and CDR2 sequences are MGHDK and SYGVNS. In DNA form, the CDR3 reads TGTGCCAGCAGGGGGGCAGGGACGACTAGCGGGAGTAATCACGAGCAGTTCTTC. Amino acids: CASRGAGTTSGSNHEQFF.

J is TRBJ2-2 and V is TRBV15; D call uncertain. From germline, CDR1 is LNHNV and CDR2 YYDKDF (reference sequence). The ends were cut back, 5 bases at V and 7 bases at J, with 11 bases in the middle. The CDR3 consists of 13 residues. DNA for the CDR3: TGTGCCACCAGCCCCCTCCCCGACGGGGAGCTGTTTTTT. It encodes CATSPLPDGELFF.

The chain links TRBV19 to TRBJ2-2; D unclear. The CDR3 length is 16 residues. Germline CDR1 reads LNHDA; CDR2 reads SQIVND (reference sequence). V lost 1 base, J lost 4 bases, and 13 bases lay in between. The CDR3 sequence: CASSIANGWGTGELFF. The CDR3 coding sequence is TGTGCCAGTAGTATAGCTAATGGGTGGGGCACCGGGGAGCTGTTTTTT.